These 31 T cell receptor beta chains were sequenced from one sample in a study of TIL therapy for anti-PD-1-resistant metastatic lung cancer. The time point here: pre-treatment sample, taken before nivolumab and TIL therapy. This was the immunoSEQ v3 assay. Some clones are missing from TCRdb's copy, which holds only in-frame ones; the method was immunoSEQ multiplex PCR. The sample yields about 60,000 clones, around 63% seen once. The sequencing used blood, collected at baseline. These receptor sequences come from a person between 30 and 80 years old with non-small cell lung cancer.

The chain has TRBV19 and TRBJ2-1; 7 nucleotides agree with TRBD1. The CDR3 is 14 residues long. V shed 6 bases, J shed 4 bases, and the junction held 6 bases outside the gene matches. The germline V gene encodes CDR1 LNHDA and CDR2 SQIVND (reference sequence). In DNA, the CDR3 is TGTGCCAGTAGCCCGGGACAGCTATACAATGAGCAGTTCTTC. It specifies CASSPGQLYNEQFF.

The chain links TRBV5-1 to TRBJ1-5, with D unclear. With 4 bases removed from V and 6 bases from J, the gap between germline ends came to 14 bases. Germline V gene data show CDR1 as SGHRS and CDR2 as YFSETQ. The CDR3 consists of 14 residues. CDR3 sequence (DNA): TGCGCCAGCAGCCCTATAGGGCGGGGTCAGCCCCAGCATTTT. This sequence encodes CASSPIGRGQPQHF.

There are a few counts of this clone. This chain connects TRBV19 to TRBJ2-2, with D unresolved. The CDR3 length is 14 residues. Trimming removed 3 bases from V and 3 bases from J, with 8 bases in between. Germline V gene lookup returns CDR1 LNHDA and CDR2 SQIVND (reference sequence). CDR3: CASSIGEDTGELFF. Here the CDR3 DNA reads TGTGCCAGTAGTATTGGAGAGGACACCGGGGAGCTGTTTTTT.

This clone was counted only a few times. The rearrangement joins TRBV10-1 to TRBJ2-1, with TRBD1 matching over 11 bases. In germline, CDR1 is WNHNN, CDR2 SYGVQD (reference sequence). The CDR3 has 16 amino acids. V trimming: 0 bases; J trimming: 8 bases; junction bases outside the gene matches: 6. The CDR3 DNA reads as TGCGCCAGCAGTGAGTCTCCCGGGACAGGGGGTTATGAGCAGTTCTTC. Protein sequence: CASSESPGTGGYEQFF.

The CDR3 region has the DNA TGTGCCAGCAGCGGCGGACAGGGGAGTCTCCACTTT. Protein product: CASSGGQGSLHF. The chain couples TRBV5-6 to TRBJ1-6; TRBD1 agrees at 9 bases. Per germline, CDR1 SGHDT and CDR2 YYEEEE. This CDR3 contains 12 residues. V gave up 4 bases and J gave up 16 bases; unmatched junction bases: 6.

This chain links TRBV18 with TRBJ2-1; 7 positions match TRBD1. Per germline, CDR1 KGHSH and CDR2 LQKENI. The CDR3 has 17 amino acids. V shed 2 bases and J 6 bases; nucleotides not matched to a gene: 13. Here the CDR3 DNA reads TGTGCCAGCTCACCAACCATACCCGGGACAGTAGGCAATGAGCAGTTCTTC. Translation: CASSPTIPGTVGNEQFF.

This clone was found a few times. The chain has TRBV29-1 and TRBJ1-2; D is unclear. Deletions cut 6 bases from V and 4 bases from J, with 12 bases between. This CDR3 contains 12 residues. In germline, CDR1 is SQVTM, CDR2 ANQGSEA. The CDR3: CSVATSGYGYTF. The CDR3 DNA follows: TGCAGCGTGGCCACTAGCGGCTATGGCTACACCTTC.

The chain recombines TRBV5-1 with TRBJ1-1; D remains ambiguous. The CDR3 consists of 15 residues. Germline V CDR1 and CDR2: SGHRS, YFSETQ. V was pared by 4 bases and J by 5 bases, with 18 bases between. The CDR3 DNA is TGCGCCAGCAGCCTTTGGATCAGTGGTCCTACTGAAGCTTTCTTT. Translation gives CASSLWISGPTEAFF.

The chain is built from TRBV5-1 and TRBJ2-7; possible D gene TRBD2, 5 bases. Trimming cost V 4 bases and J 5 bases, with 19 bases left between them. There are 15 residues in the CDR3. Looked up from germline, CDR1 is SGHRS and CDR2 is YFSETQ. CDR3 in amino acids: CASSLEGGSVDEQYF. The CDR3, as DNA: TGCGCCAGCAGCCTAGAGGGCGGATCAGTGGACGAGCAGTACTTC.

This chain uses TRBV28 with TRBJ2-2; 8 nucleotides match TRBD1. This CDR3 has 14 residues. V shed 5 bases, J shed 4 bases, and the junction held 3 bases outside the gene matches. CDR1 and CDR2 (germline): MDHEN, SYDVKM. As DNA, the CDR3 is TGTGCCAGCAGTCGGACAGGGATCACCGGGGAGCTGTTTTTT. It codes for CASSRTGITGELFF.

This chain uses TRBV5-4 with TRBJ1-1; tentative D call: TRBD1 (6 bases). The CDR3 covers 14 residues. Trimming took 0 bases from V and 4 from J, leaving 10 bases between them. CDR1 SGHNT and CDR2 YYREEE come from the germline V gene (reference sequence). CDR3 coding DNA: TGTGCCAGCAGCTTGGAGGGGGTTAGCACTGAAGCTTTCTTT. Amino acid sequence: CASSLEGVSTEAFF.

This clone turned up a few times. The CDR3 bases are TGTGCCAGCAGTCTCGGGACAGGGGGACTAGGAGAGCAGTACTTC. This codes for CASSLGTGGLGEQYF. The chain employs TRBV27 and TRBJ2-7; 11 positions match TRBD1. The CDR3 spans 15 residues. Trimming removed 5 bases from V and 7 bases from J; junction bases left unmatched: 10. The germline V gene has CDR1 MNHEY and CDR2 SMNVEV (reference sequence).

This sequence joins TRBV19 and TRBJ2-2, with 7 bases that match TRBD1. J gave up 6 bases and V 4 bases, and 11 bases lay outside the gene matches. The CDR3 runs to 16 residues. CDR1 is LNHDA and CDR2 is SQIVND in the germline V gene (reference sequence). In nucleotides, the CDR3 is TGTGCCAGTAGTAGTAACAGGGGTAAAGGCGCCGGGGAGCTGTTTTTT. Translation: CASSSNRGKGAGELFF.

The chain combines TRBV5-4 with TRBJ2-7; 9 positions agree with TRBD1. The V segment lost 4 bases and the J segment 0 bases; nucleotides outside the gene matches: 5. Per germline, CDR1 SGHNT and CDR2 YYREEE (reference sequence). This CDR3 contains 15 residues. CDR3 protein: CASSRTGDLSYEQYF. For the CDR3, the DNA is TGTGCCAGCAGCCGGACAGGGGACCTCTCCTACGAGCAGTACTTC.

The V and J genes are TRBV7-3 and TRBJ2-2; 10 bases are shared with TRBD2. The CDR3 is 15 residues long. Germline CDR1 reads SGHTA; CDR2 reads FQGTGA. With 5 bases clipped from V and 4 bases from J, the junction kept 4 bases outside the gene matches. CDR3 DNA: TGTGCCAGCAGCCAGAGCGGGAGGGGCACCGGGGAGCTGTTTTTT. Its translation: CASSQSGRGTGELFF.

The genes are TRBV6-1 and TRBJ2-3; D is unclear. CDR1 and CDR2 from the germline V gene are MNHNS and SASEGT. Trimming took 4 bases from V and 0 from J, leaving 11 bases between them. This CDR3 has 15 residues. The CDR3 region is CASSVRHTSTDTQYF. The CDR3 nucleotides read TGTGCCAGCAGTGTGAGACATACTAGCACAGATACGCAGTATTTT.

This clone occurred once. V gene TRBV6-5 combines with J gene TRBJ2-5; D is possibly TRBD1 or TRBD2 (5 bases each). The germline V gene has CDR1 MNHEY and CDR2 SVGAGI. This CDR3 comprises 13 residues. V lost 4 bases, J lost 3 bases, and 9 bases lay in between. The CDR3 nucleotides read TGTGCCAGCAGTTGGGGACCGGAAGAGACCCAGTACTTC. Translated, it gives CASSWGPEETQYF.

V is TRBV6-1 and J is TRBJ2-7; D assignment may be TRBD1 or TRBD2 (5 bases each). CDR1 and CDR2 (germline): MNHNS, SASEGT. This CDR3 is built from 12 residues. The V gene lost 6 bases and the J gene lost 6 bases, with 12 bases spanning the gap. This chain's CDR3 is CASRMPGGEQYF. The DNA for the CDR3 is TGTGCCAGCAGGATGCCTGGGGGCGAGCAGTACTTC.

The V and J genes are TRBV10-1 and TRBJ1-2; D is undetermined. Germline V gene lookup returns CDR1 WNHNN and CDR2 SYGVQD (reference sequence). The CDR3 extends over 20 amino acids. Trimming left V 0 bases short and J 6 bases short, with 29 bases between. Here the CDR3 reads CASSESRVRLHLRTGNGYTF. The CDR3 nucleotides read TGCGCCAGCAGTGAGTCGCGAGTTAGGCTACATCTTCGGACGGGAAATGGCTACACCTTC.

Only a few counts were recorded for this clone. V gene TRBV27 combines with J gene TRBJ2-5, with D possibly being TRBD1 (5 bases). Germline CDR1 MNHEY, CDR2 SMNVEV (reference sequence). V lost 3 bases, J lost 4 bases, and 9 bases lay in between. The CDR3 length is 13 residues. CDR3 bases: TGTGCCAGCAGTTTTCTCCAGGGAGAGACCCAGTACTTC. This encodes CASSFLQGETQYF.

This clone was seen a handful of times. This chain connects TRBV19 to TRBJ2-5, with D unresolved. Germline values: CDR1 LNHDA, CDR2 SQIVND (reference sequence). Trimming cost V 8 bases and J 5 bases, with 15 bases left between them. The CDR3 consists of 13 residues. CDR3 coding DNA: TGTGCCAGTGGCCCCCCCGGATCGGAGACCCAGTACTTC. Its protein product is CASGPPGSETQYF. The full variable domain, its missing parts supplied by reference TRBV19 and TRBJ2-5, is DGGITQSPKYLFRKEGQNVTLSCEQNLNHDAMYWYRQDPGQGLRLIYYSQIVNDFQKGDIAEGYSVSREKKESFPLTVTSAQKNPTAFYLCASGPPGSETQYFGPGTRLLVL.

This chain uses TRBV30 with TRBJ2-5; maybe TRBD2 (6 bases). CDR3 length: 15 amino acids. Trimming removed 2 bases from V and 1 base from J, with 14 bases in between. Looked up from germline, CDR1 is GTSNPN and CDR2 is SVGIG (reference sequence). Here the CDR3 DNA reads TGTGCCTGGAGTTTGCGGCTCGGGGGCCAAGAGACCCAGTACTTC. This translates into CAWSLRLGGQETQYF.

This clone was recorded a few times. This chain uses TRBV19 with TRBJ1-5, with D tentatively TRBD1 (5 bases). Germline CDR1 reads LNHDA; CDR2 reads SQIVND (reference sequence). With 3 bases removed from V and 7 bases from J, the gap between germline ends came to 10 bases. The CDR3 length is 13 residues. As DNA, the CDR3 is TGTGCCAGTAGTATCAGGGTGAGGCAGCCCCAGCATTTT. It yields the protein CASSIRVRQPQHF.

The J gene is TRBJ1-6, the V gene TRBV27; D unresolved. The CDR3 spans 16 residues. Trimming cost V 9 bases and J 5 bases, with 20 bases left between them. The germline V gene encodes CDR1 MNHEY and CDR2 SMNVEV (reference sequence). CDR3 DNA: TGTGCCAGACTGGGGAACCTAACGGGTGATAATTCACCCCTCCACTTT. Translation gives CARLGNLTGDNSPLHF.

The V and J genes are TRBV30 and TRBJ1-2; possibly TRBD1 for D (5 bases). The germline V gene encodes CDR1 GTSNPN and CDR2 SVGIG (reference sequence). Trimming stripped 4 bases from V and 6 bases from J, with 15 bases between. The CDR3 spans 13 residues. DNA for the CDR3: TGTGCCTGGAATCCTGGGACGCTCAATGGCTACACCTTC. This gives the protein CAWNPGTLNGYTF.

The chain uses TRBV4-1 and TRBJ1-3; 7 bases fit TRBD1. Germline CDR1 and CDR2: MGHRA and YSYEKL. This CDR3 is built from 16 residues. V shed 1 base and J 2 bases; nucleotides not matched to a gene: 5. The CDR3: CASSQGDRVTGNTIYF. The CDR3 bases are TGCGCCAGCAGCCAAGGAGACAGGGTAACTGGAAACACCATATATTTT.

This clone was seen only a few times. The CDR3 sequence: CASSQRIHEPQHF. In DNA form, the CDR3 reads TGTGCCAGCAGCCAAAGGATTCACGAGCCCCAGCATTTT. The chain has TRBV14 and TRBJ1-5; D gene unclear. The CDR3 is 13 residues long. Trimming cost V 2 bases and J 8 bases, with 10 bases left between them. The germline CDR1 and CDR2 sequences are SGHDN and FVKESK.

CDR3 region: CASSSGLAGGPHNEQFF. The CDR3 region has the DNA TGTGCCAGCAGCTCGGGACTAGCGGGAGGGCCTCACAATGAGCAGTTCTTC. This sequence joins TRBV11-3 and TRBJ2-1, with 16 bases aligning to TRBD2. The trim removed 4 bases at V and 5 bases at J, leaving 5 bases unmatched. The CDR3 runs 17 residues. Germline V gene lookup returns CDR1 SGHNT and CDR2 YENEEA.

V usage is TRBV28 and J usage is TRBJ2-5, with 8 positions matching TRBD1. Germline CDR1 MDHEN, CDR2 SYDVKM. J lost 3 bases, V lost 8 bases, and 5 bases had no gene match. This CDR3 has 13 residues. The CDR3 loop reads CASRLQGEETQYF. CDR3 DNA sequence: TGTGCCAGCCGATTACAGGGGGAAGAGACCCAGTACTTC.

This clone was observed a handful of times. The chain couples TRBV27 to TRBJ1-5; D ambiguous. Germline CDR1 reads MNHEY; CDR2 reads SMNVEV (reference sequence). V was pared by 5 bases and J by 5 bases, with 7 bases between. CDR3 size: 12 residues. The CDR3 loop is CASSPIDQPQHF. In DNA, the CDR3 is TGTGCCAGCAGTCCGATTGATCAGCCCCAGCATTTT.

The rearrangement uses TRBV6-1 and TRBJ2-5; no clear D gene. CDR1 is MNHNS, CDR2 SASEGT, per germline. V was trimmed by 1 base and J by 7 bases, leaving 10 bases between them. This CDR3 spans 13 amino acids. In nucleotides, the CDR3 is TGTGCCAGCAGTGAAGAGGTACGGTGGACCCAGTACTTC. This encodes CASSEEVRWTQYF.